This TCR beta chain was retrieved from a study of OX40 agonist ivuxolimab in advanced cancers. Study-level background: Every 2 weeks, patients received ivuxolimab intravenously, dosed at 0.01 to 10 mg/kg. The eligibility criteria allowed prior anti-PD-1, anti-PD-L1 or anti-CTLA-4 therapy, and around 38% had some.

The cohort excluded patients with autoimmune disease history or systemic immunosuppression. Samples of blood were obtained at baseline, on cycle 4 day 1, and on cycle 7 day 1. Here immunoSEQ multiplex PCR was the method, and the copy in TCRdb shows in-frame clones only, minus some. Seen here are more than 13,000 clones, about 80% observed once, and the top ten hold under 40%. The sequence came from an adult with an advanced solid tumor such as melanoma, head and neck, liver or kidney cancer. Sequenced here: CD4+ or CD8+ T cells sorted from blood, sampled in a trial of the OX40 agonist ivuxolimab.

Written as DNA, the CDR3 is TGCGCCAGCAGCCCCATTGGGGTATTCTGGGAGCAGTTCTTC. This gives the protein CASSPIGVFWEQFF. This sequence joins TRBV4-3 and TRBJ2-1, with D uncertain. The germline CDR1 and CDR2 sequences are LGHNA and YSLEER. The CDR3 is made up of 14 amino acids. V gave up 4 bases and J gave up 10 bases, with 17 bases separating them.